Included here is one T cell receptor (beta chain) sequence, with context. The sample is drawn from a study of blood T cell repertoires in COVID-19. Across the whole study: Sites in the United States, Italy and Spain provided acute and convalescent COVID-19 samples. Sample material is recorded as cDNA or gDNA derived from T cells, B-cell-depleted T cells, or PBMCs.

Germline CDR1 and CDR2: GTSNPN and SVGIG (reference sequence). CDR3 length: 13 residues. Trimming took 1 base from V and 4 from J, leaving 10 bases between them. Authors' methods: Estimation of nucleated cell counts relied on the amplification of reference gene primers. Using immunoSEQ multiplex PCR, the repertoire was profiled, and TCRdb retains in-frame clones only, with some absent. V, J and clone size are taken as reported in that table, and D and trimming were inferred from the DNA itself. The top ten clones hold roughly 3% of a sample with some 220,000 clones, 80% to 85% of them seen once. The rearrangement joins TRBV30 to TRBJ1-2; the D is unclear. Sequencing was done on a sample of peripheral blood. The clonotype originates from a woman younger than 45 who had recovered from COVID-19. The CDR3 here is CAWSAGRSYGYTF. For the CDR3, the DNA is TGTGCCTGGAGTGCAGGTCGAAGCTATGGCTACACCTTC.